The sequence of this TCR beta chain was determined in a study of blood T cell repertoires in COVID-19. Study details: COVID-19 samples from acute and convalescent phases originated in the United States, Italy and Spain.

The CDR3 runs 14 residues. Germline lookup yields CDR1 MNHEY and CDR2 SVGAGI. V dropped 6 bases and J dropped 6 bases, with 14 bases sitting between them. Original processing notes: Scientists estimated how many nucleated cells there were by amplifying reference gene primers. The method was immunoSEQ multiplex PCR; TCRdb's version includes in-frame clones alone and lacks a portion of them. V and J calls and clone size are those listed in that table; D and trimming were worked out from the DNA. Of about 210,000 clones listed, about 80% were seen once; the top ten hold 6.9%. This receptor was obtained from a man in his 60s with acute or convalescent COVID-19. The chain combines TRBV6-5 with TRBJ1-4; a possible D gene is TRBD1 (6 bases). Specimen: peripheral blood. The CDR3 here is CASRDSWGDEKLFF. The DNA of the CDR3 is TGTGCCAGCAGGGACAGCTGGGGTGATGAAAAACTGTTTTTT.